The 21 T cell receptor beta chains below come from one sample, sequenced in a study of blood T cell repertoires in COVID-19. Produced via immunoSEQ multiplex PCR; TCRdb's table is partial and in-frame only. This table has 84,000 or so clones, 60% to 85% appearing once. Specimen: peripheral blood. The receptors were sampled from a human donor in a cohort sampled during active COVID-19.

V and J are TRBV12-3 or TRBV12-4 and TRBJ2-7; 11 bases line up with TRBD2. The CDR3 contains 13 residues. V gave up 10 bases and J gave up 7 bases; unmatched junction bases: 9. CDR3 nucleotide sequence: TGTGCCACCCGACTAGCGGGACTGGGGGAGCAGTACTTC. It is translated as CATRLAGLGEQYF.

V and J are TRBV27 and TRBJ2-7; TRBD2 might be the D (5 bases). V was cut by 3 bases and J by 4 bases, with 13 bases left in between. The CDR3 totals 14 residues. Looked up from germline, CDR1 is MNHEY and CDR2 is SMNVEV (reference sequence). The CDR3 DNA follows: TGTGCCAGCAGTTTCCATCGACTATCTTACGAGCAGTACTTC. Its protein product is CASSFHRLSYEQYF.

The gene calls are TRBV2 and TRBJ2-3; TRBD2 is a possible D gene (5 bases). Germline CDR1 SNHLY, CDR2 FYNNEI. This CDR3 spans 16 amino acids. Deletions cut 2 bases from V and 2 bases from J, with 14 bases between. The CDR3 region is CASSEILSDFTDTQYF. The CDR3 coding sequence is TGTGCCAGCAGTGAAATCCTTTCGGACTTCACAGATACGCAGTATTTT.

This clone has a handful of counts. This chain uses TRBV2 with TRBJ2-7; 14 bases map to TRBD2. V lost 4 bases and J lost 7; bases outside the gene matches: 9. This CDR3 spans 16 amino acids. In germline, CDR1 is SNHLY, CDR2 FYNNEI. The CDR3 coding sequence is TGTGCCAGCAGTGCAGGGACTAGCGGGAGTAGGCGGGAGCAGTACTTC. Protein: CASSAGTSGSRREQYF.

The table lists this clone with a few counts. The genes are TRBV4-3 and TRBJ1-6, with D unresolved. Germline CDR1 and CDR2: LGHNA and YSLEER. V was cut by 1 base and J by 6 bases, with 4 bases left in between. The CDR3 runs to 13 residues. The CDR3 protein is CASSQGSNSPLHF. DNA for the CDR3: TGCGCCAGCAGCCAAGGGAGTAATTCACCCCTCCACTTT.

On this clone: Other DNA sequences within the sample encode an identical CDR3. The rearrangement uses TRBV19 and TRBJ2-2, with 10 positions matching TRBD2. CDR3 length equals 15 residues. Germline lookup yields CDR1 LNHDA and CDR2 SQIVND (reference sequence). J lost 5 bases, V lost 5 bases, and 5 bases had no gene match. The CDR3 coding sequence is TGTGCCAGTAGTTCGGGACTAGCGTTTACCGGGGAGCTGTTTTTT. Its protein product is CASSSGLAFTGELFF.

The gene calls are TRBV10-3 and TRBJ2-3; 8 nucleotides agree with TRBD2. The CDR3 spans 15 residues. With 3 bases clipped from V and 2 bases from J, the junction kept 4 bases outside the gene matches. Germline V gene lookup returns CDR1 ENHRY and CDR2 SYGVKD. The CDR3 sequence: CAISEPAGVTDTQYF. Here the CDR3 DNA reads TGTGCCATCAGTGAACCAGCGGGAGTCACAGATACGCAGTATTTT.

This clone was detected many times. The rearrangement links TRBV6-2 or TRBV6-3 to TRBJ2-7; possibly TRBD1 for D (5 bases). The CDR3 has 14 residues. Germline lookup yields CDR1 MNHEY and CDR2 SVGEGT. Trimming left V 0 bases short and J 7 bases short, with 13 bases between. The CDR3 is CASSYSFREGEQYF. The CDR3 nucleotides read TGTGCCAGCAGTTACTCGTTCAGGGAAGGGGAGCAGTACTTC.

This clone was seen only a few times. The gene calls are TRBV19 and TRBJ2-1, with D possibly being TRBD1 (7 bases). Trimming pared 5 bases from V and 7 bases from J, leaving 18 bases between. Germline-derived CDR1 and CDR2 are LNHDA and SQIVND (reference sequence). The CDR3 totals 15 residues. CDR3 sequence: CASSLGGGAGNEQFF. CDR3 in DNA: TGTGCCAGTAGTCTAGGAGGGGGCGCAGGAAATGAGCAGTTCTTC.

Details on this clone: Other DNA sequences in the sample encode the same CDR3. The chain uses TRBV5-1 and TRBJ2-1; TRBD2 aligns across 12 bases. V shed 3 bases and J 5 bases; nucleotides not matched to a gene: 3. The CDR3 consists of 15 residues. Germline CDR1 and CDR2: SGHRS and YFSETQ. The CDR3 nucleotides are TGCGCCAGCAGCTCGGGACTAGCGGGTCACAATGAGCAGTTCTTC. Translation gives CASSSGLAGHNEQFF.

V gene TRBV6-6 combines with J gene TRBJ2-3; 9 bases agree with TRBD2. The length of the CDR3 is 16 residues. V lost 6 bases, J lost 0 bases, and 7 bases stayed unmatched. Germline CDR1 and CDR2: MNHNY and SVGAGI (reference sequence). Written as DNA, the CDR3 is TGTGCCAGCAGGGGACTAGCTGTGACTAGCACAGATACGCAGTATTTT. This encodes CASRGLAVTSTDTQYF.

The chain's CDR3 is CASSPLRTGAYEQYF. CDR3 bases: TGTGCCAGCAGCCCCCTCCGGACAGGGGCCTACGAGCAGTACTTC. The chain couples TRBV6-2 or TRBV6-3 to TRBJ2-7, with TRBD1 matching 9 bases. The CDR3 is 15 residues long. Losses at the gene ends were 6 bases for V and 2 bases for J; bases not matched to a gene: 8. Germline V gene lookup returns CDR1 MNHEY and CDR2 SVGEGT.

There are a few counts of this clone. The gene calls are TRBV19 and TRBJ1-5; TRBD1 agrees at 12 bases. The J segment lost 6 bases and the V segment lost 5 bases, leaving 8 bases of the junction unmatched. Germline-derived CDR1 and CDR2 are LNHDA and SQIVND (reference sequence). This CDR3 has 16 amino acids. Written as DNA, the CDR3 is TGTGCCAGTAGTCCCCGGGGGGACAGGGGGCCTCAGCCCCAGCATTTT. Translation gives CASSPRGDRGPQPQHF.

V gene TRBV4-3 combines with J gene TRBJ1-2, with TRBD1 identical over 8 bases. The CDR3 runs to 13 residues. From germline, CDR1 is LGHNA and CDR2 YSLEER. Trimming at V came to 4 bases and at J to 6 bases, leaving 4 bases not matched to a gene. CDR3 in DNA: TGCGCCAGCAGCCTTCGGACAGGGCATGGCTACACCTTC. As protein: CASSLRTGHGYTF.

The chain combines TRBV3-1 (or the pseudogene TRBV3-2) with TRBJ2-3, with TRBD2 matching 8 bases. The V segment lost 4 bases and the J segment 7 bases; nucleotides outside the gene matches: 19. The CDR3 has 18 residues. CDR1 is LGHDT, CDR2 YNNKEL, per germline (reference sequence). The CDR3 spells CASSPRRLAGRTWNTQYF. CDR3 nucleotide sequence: TGTGCCAGCAGCCCCCGACGGCTAGCGGGCCGGACTTGGAATACGCAGTATTTT.

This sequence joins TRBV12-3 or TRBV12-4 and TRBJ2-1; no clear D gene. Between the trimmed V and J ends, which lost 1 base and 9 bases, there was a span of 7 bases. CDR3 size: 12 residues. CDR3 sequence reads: CASSLESGEQFF. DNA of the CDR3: TGTGCCAGCAGTTTAGAGTCCGGTGAGCAGTTCTTC.

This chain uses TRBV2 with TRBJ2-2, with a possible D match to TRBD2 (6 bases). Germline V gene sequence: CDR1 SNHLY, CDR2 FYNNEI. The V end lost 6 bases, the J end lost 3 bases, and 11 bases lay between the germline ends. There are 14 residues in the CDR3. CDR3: CASSPGLYTGELFF. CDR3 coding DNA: TGTGCCAGCAGCCCGGGACTCTACACCGGGGAGCTGTTTTTT.

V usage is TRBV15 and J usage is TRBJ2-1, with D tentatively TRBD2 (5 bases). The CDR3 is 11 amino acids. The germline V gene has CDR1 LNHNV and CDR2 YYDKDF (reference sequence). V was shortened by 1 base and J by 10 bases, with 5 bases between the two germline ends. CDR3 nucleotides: TGTGCCACCAGCAGAGGGAGGGAGCAGTTCTTC. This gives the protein CATSRGREQFF.

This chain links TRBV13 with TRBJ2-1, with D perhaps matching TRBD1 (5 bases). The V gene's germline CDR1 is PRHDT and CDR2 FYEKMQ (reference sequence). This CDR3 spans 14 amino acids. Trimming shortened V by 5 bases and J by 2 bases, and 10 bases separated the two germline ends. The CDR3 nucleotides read TGTGCCAGCAGCCCTCCGGACACCTACAATGAGCAGTTCTTC. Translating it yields CASSPPDTYNEQFF. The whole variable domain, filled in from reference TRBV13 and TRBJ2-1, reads AAGVIQSPRHLIKEKRETATLKCYPIPRHDTVYWYQQGPGQDPQFLISFYEKMQSDKGSIPDRFSAQQFSDYHSELNMSSLELGDSALYFCASSPPDTYNEQFFGPGTRLTVL.

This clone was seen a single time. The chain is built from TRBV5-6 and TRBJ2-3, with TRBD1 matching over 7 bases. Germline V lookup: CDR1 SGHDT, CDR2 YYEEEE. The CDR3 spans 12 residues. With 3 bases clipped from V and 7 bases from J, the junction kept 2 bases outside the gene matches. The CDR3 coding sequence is TGTGCCAGCAGCTCGACAGGGCATACGCAGTATTTT. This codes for CASSSTGHTQYF.

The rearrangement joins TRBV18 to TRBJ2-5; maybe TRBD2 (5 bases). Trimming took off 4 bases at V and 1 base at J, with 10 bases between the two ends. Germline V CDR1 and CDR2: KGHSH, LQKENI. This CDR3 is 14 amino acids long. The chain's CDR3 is CASSRPAGQETQYF. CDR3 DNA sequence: TGTGCCAGCTCACGACCGGCGGGCCAAGAGACCCAGTACTTC.